This section outlines one T cell receptor (beta chain) sequence together with its context. These data belong to a study of OX40 agonist ivuxolimab in advanced cancers. Repertoires were generated with immunoSEQ multiplex PCR, while TCRdb's copy carries only in-frame clones and drops some. This table holds 9,500 to 15,000 clones, more than 70% found once. The clonotype was recovered from an adult with an advanced solid tumor such as melanoma, head and neck, liver or kidney cancer. This specimen consisted of CD4+ or CD8+ T cells sorted from blood, obtained in a trial of the OX40 agonist ivuxolimab.

CDR3 amino acids: CASRGLAGGASEQYF. The CDR3 DNA follows: TGTGCCAGCAGAGGACTAGCGGGGGGTGCTTCCGAGCAGTACTTC. The V gene is TRBV6-1, the J gene TRBJ2-7; 14 bases agree with TRBD2. The CDR3 has 15 amino acids. Germline CDR1 and CDR2: MNHNS and SASEGT. Germline trimming cut 6 bases from V and 6 bases from J; bases unmatched to any gene: 7.